This TCR beta chain stems from a study of blood T cell repertoires in COVID-19. The repertoire was sequenced with immunoSEQ multiplex PCR; TCRdb's copy has only in-frame clones and lacks some. Counted here are 210,000 or so clones, more than 70% occurring once; the ten biggest clones make up about 7.7%. This CDR3 has 10 amino acids. The chain employs TRBV21-1 and TRBJ1-1. TRBV21-1 is annotated as a pseudogene. The receptor's source is a woman aged 35 to 49 with acute COVID-19. The sequenced sample consisted of PBMCs or T cells enriched from blood (not recorded which). The CDR3 DNA reads TGTGCCAGCAGCAAGGAGTGGGCTTTCTTT. This codes for CASSKEWAFF.